The 12 T cell receptor beta chains below were found in one sample sequenced in a study of response to subunit inactivated influenza vaccine. TCRdb re-derived calls from the RT-PCR reads in MiXCR, one entry per CDR3 protein. Here the sample spans under 750,000 distinct CDR3 sequences, 10% to 15% being singletons. The material sequenced was PBMCs from blood, taken on the day of vaccination. These receptors all come from a middle-aged man who received an inactivated influenza vaccine.

This clonotype has more than one count but fewer than ten. A much larger clone lies a single base off, so this may be a read error. V and J are TRBV5-6 and TRBJ2-1; D is ambiguous. Germline-derived CDR1 and CDR2 are SGHDT and YYEEEE. V shed 2 bases and J shed 4 bases, with 4 bases lying between them. The CDR3 sequence is 12 residues long. Written as DNA, the CDR3 is TGTGCCAGCAGCTTCGAGTACAATGAGCAGTTCTTC. Its protein product is CASSFEYNEQFF. Full variable domain (outside the CDR3, taken from reference TRBV5-6 and TRBJ2-1): DAGVTQSPTHLIKTRGQQVTLRCSPKSGHDTVSWYQQALGQGPQFIFQYYEEEERQRGNFPDRFSGHQFPNYSSELNVNALLLGDSALYLCASSFEYNEQFFGPGTRLTVL.

This clonotype was counted between two and nine times. This chain links TRBV7-9 with TRBJ2-2, with 9 bases that match TRBD2. The length of the CDR3 is 15 residues. V dropped 8 bases and J dropped 1; count of bases not matched to a gene: 5. Germline-derived CDR1 and CDR2 are SEHNR and FQNEAQ (reference sequence). The CDR3 protein is CASPLSGGNTGELFF. The DNA for the CDR3 is TGTGCCAGCCCTCTTAGCGGGGGGAACACCGGGGAGCTGTTTTTT.

In its sample, this clonotype was seen many times. The chain joins TRBV2 to TRBJ1-1; D may be TRBD1 (6 bases). Per the germline V gene, CDR1 is SNHLY and CDR2 is FYNNEI. This CDR3 region has 14 residues. Between the trimmed V and J ends, which lost 6 bases and 5 bases, there was a span of 16 bases. The CDR3 nucleotides are TGTGCCAGCAGGTACAGGGACGAATGGACTGAAGCTTTCTTT. It translates to CASRYRDEWTEAFF.

The chain couples TRBV20-1 to TRBJ2-1; TRBD2 matches 12 bases. V lost 6 bases, J lost 9 bases, and 9 bases stayed unmatched. Per the germline V gene, CDR1 is DFQATT and CDR2 is SNEGSKA (reference sequence). The CDR3 length is 14 residues. The CDR3 reads CSASSGRALGEQFF. The CDR3 region has the DNA TGCAGTGCATCTAGCGGGAGGGCCCTCGGTGAGCAGTTCTTC.

This clonotype was observed a handful of times. This rearrangement joins TRBV5-1 to TRBJ1-2; TRBD1 is a possible D gene (6 bases). The V and J ends lost 6 bases and 5 bases respectively, with 23 bases between them. Germline V gene sequence: CDR1 SGHRS, CDR2 YFSETQ. CDR3 size: 16 residues. The CDR3 sequence: CASKVTPAGVGYGYTF. DNA of the CDR3: TGCGCCAGCAAGGTCACCCCGGCAGGGGTTGGATATGGCTACACCTTC. The whole variable domain, remainder taken from reference TRBV5-1 and TRBJ1-2, is KAGVTQTPRYLIKTRGQQVTLSCSPISGHRSVSWYQQTPGQGLQFLFEYFSETQRNKGNFPGRFSGRQFSNSRSEMNVSTLELGDSALYLCASKVTPAGVGYGYTFGSGTRLTVV.

This clonotype has just a few counts. V and J are TRBV6-2 or TRBV6-3 and TRBJ1-1; D remains ambiguous. Germline V lookup: CDR1 MNHEY, CDR2 SVGEGT. V gave up 11 bases and J gave up 4 bases, with 20 bases separating them. This CDR3 region has 14 residues. The CDR3 is CAAAGVGLGTEAFF. The DNA for the CDR3 is TGTGCCGCCGCGGGAGTCGGGTTAGGCACTGAAGCTTTCTTT.

This clonotype was recorded many times. This rearrangement joins TRBV5-1 to TRBJ2-7; 9 bases are a match to TRBD1. Germline-derived CDR1 and CDR2 are SGHRS and YFSETQ. This CDR3 has 15 amino acids. Germline trimming cut 4 bases from V and 6 bases from J; bases unmatched to any gene: 11. The CDR3 DNA sequence: TGCGCCAGCAGCAGATCCGGGACAGGGACAAGCGAGCAGTACTTC. This codes for CASSRSGTGTSEQYF.

In this sample, this clonotype turned up a few times. The chain carries TRBV12-3 or TRBV12-4 and TRBJ2-1; D is undetermined. The ends were cut back, 5 bases at V and 12 bases at J, with 17 bases in the middle. The CDR3 spans 13 residues. In DNA form, the CDR3 reads TGTGCCAGCAGTCCCCCCGGACCACACGGGCAGTTCTTC. Translated, it gives CASSPPGPHGQFF.

This clonotype was seen more than once but under ten times. The V call is TRBV6-5, the J call TRBJ2-1; no clear D gene. V was cut by 2 bases and J by 1 base, with 6 bases left in between. Per the germline V gene, CDR1 is MNHEY and CDR2 is SVGAGI. The CDR3 spans 14 residues. The CDR3 loop reads CASSYGASYNEQFF. The DNA of the CDR3 is TGTGCCAGCAGTTACGGTGCGTCCTACAATGAGCAGTTCTTC.

This clonotype was seen only a few times. The V gene is TRBV5-1, the J gene TRBJ2-4; 10 bases are a match to TRBD2. The germline V gene encodes CDR1 SGHRS and CDR2 YFSETQ. V dropped 2 bases and J dropped 1; count of bases not matched to a gene: 9. The CDR3 has 18 residues. The CDR3 DNA reads as TGCGCCAGCAGCTTCCTCACTAGCGGGATTGGGGCCAAAAACATTCAGTACTTC. Amino acid sequence: CASSFLTSGIGAKNIQYF.

This clonotype was found many times. The V and J genes are TRBV12-3 or TRBV12-4 and TRBJ2-6; D might be TRBD1 (5 bases). CDR3 length equals 15 residues. V lost 7 bases, J lost 2 bases, and 12 bases lay in between. CDR3 DNA: TGTGCCAGCACTCGACAGAATGCTGGGGCCAACGTCCTGACTTTC. It yields the protein CASTRQNAGANVLTF.

This clonotype was observed many times. The gene calls are TRBV6-4 and TRBJ2-3; weak D call: TRBD2 (6 bases). V was cut by 0 bases and J by 1 base, with 11 bases left in between. There are 16 residues in the CDR3. The germline V gene has CDR1 MRHNA and CDR2 SNTAGT. The CDR3 nucleotides are TGTGCCAGCAGTGACTCGGGGGGTAGTGGCACAGATACGCAGTATTTT. Encoded protein: CASSDSGGSGTDTQYF.